Below, one TCR beta chain is given with its context. Which antigen it targets is not known. No much larger clone exists at a distance of one base, and base qualities are not known. The germline V gene gives CDR1 as SNHLY and CDR2 as FYNNEI. Trimmed from V: 9 bases; trimmed from J: 11 bases; junction bases lacking a gene match: 8. The cysteine opens and the phenylalanine closes a CDR3 of 13 amino acids. Only the CDR3 DNA is retained, 39 bases long and in frame from the first base. High-throughput TCR beta sequencing profiled peripheral blood CD8+ and CD4+ T cells from healthy donors, Susac syndrome patients and multiple sclerosis patients. Recently defined diagnostic criteria for definite or probable disease were met by the Susac syndrome patients. Bulk CD8+ and CD4+ T cells were purified by magnetic negative isolation, while CD8+ TEMRA cells were enriched using FACS. Blood was collected in EDTA tubes and processed within 24 hours, with PBMCs isolated through density gradient centrifugation. PBMCs intended for TCR sequencing were cryopreserved in liquid nitrogen and thawed later in a water bath at 37 degrees C. The sorted or isolated CD4+, CD8+ and CD8+ TEMRA cells reached a purity of at least 90%.

The record originates from a study of CD8 T cells in Susac syndrome (dated by TCRdb to about 2019). Regarding the research as a whole: Among the sequenced Susac syndrome patients, about six had clinically active disease and eight were in clinical remission. The study used repertoire sequencing to test whether antigen drove CD8+ T cell activation and differentiation in Susac syndrome. At blood withdrawal, Susac syndrome patients were either therapy-naive, taking corticosteroids (in some cases with IVIg as well), or taking IVIg alone. The study compared CD8+ T cell repertoire clonality among over 9 healthy donors, 14 Susac syndrome patients and roughly 16 multiple sclerosis patients. Study-wide findings and limitations: In the total CD8+ and CD8+ TEMRA repertoires, 15 to 20 and five Susac-specific public clones, respectively, were identified. Clonal expansion was observed in Susac syndrome CD8+ repertoires, with the highest expansion in CD8+ TEMRA cells and greater expansion in clinically active than in remitting patients. The number of individuals in the TCR sequencing and HLA analysis was acknowledged as relatively small.

RNA was extracted using the RNeasy kit, and roughly 0.5 to 1 ug of the RNA was reverse transcribed with random hexamers. The immunoSEQ multiplex PCR assay, covering 54 Vbeta and 13 Jbeta segments, was used to amplify TCR beta CDR3 regions. Bias from PCR amplification was corrected by using a synthetic template baseline for primer optimization and for computational correction. As for the authors' bioinformatics: Reads were annotated to V, D and J genes according to IMGT and were analyzed with immunoSEQ Analyzer, with only productive sequences retained. To calculate clonality, Shannon entropy was normalized by log2 of the number of productive unique sequences and then subtracted from one. For each patient and control, public and private clones were evaluated among the 100 most prevalent clones. A clone was defined as Susac-specific if it was absent from the healthy and MS cohorts, from 950 to 1,300 published viral clones and from other ImmuneACCESS disease sequences. The raw public reads went through TCRdb reprocessing: fastp at Q25, MiXCR clone calling, in-frame beta chains kept. Every distinct CDR3 protein forms one entry, paired with its most common genes and DNA. These V and J calls derive from TCRdb rather than the authors' analysis. The sample table contains 75,000 to 95,000 distinct CDR3 sequences; only one count was recorded for 80% to 95% of them. The top ten hold less than 0.6% of the sample.

This sequence uses TRBV2 and TRBJ2-1, with TRBD2 matching 12 junction bases. The source is a human donor with Susac syndrome. Material for sequencing was CD8+ T cells from PBMCs. This receptor has the CDR3 CASATSGSPQQFF. The DNA sequence is given as TGTGCCAGTGCGACTAGCGGGAGTCCGCAGCAGTTCTTC.